This T cell receptor (beta chain) was found in a study of T cell repertoires in cytomegalovirus infection. Study overall: Both recently identified HLA-C-restricted and well-studied HLA-B-restricted CMV epitopes were used in the study.

Study conclusions and caveats: In two of eight donors, the top clonotype was HLA-C-restricted CMV-specific.

MiXCR was run by TCRdb on the reads, yielding one entry per CDR3 protein. The profile shows 700,000 to 950,000 distinct CDR3 sequences, over 25% of them singletons. As for this clonotype: Its antigen is not identified.

This CDR3 has 20 residues. The V and J ends lost 2 bases and 3 bases, in that order; junction bases with no gene match: 15. CDR1 and CDR2 (germline): SEHNR, FQNEAQ (reference sequence). The TCR sequence derives from a human donor in good health (CMV status not recorded). Some clones in this sample may be carry-over from other donors' samples. The genes are TRBV7-9 and TRBJ2-3; the match to TRBD2 covers 12 bases. This specimen consisted of cultured CD8+ T cells from PBMCs, obtained from culture after CMV antigen stimulation. The DNA for the CDR3 is TGTGCCAGCAGCTTACTAGCGGGGGGGATAACCCCTGCGGGGACAGATACGCAGTATTTT. It yields the protein CASSLLAGGITPAGTDTQYF.